The 30 T cell receptor beta chains below come from one sample, sequenced in a study of blood T cells in healthy people across ages. A sample-barcoded 5' primer and a J-beta primer mix were used in a second PCR of roughly 7 to 11 cycles. In TCRdb, the 5' RACE reads were re-called with MiXCR into one record per CDR3 protein. Of about 1.6 million distinct CDR3 sequences in the sample, roughly 30% are singletons; the top ten hold around 11%. Sequenced: blood. The receptors derive from a woman aged 30 to 39 in good health.

V is TRBV27 and J is TRBJ2-1; TRBD2 matches at 7 bases. V was pared by 6 bases and J by 2 bases, with 7 bases of the junction left unmatched. Germline CDR1 reads MNHEY; CDR2 reads SMNVEV (reference sequence). The CDR3 length is 15 residues. The CDR3 is CASRETSHAYNEQFF. The CDR3 DNA follows: TGTGCCAGCAGGGAGACTAGCCACGCCTACAATGAGCAGTTCTTC.

This clonotype has only a few counts. V is TRBV10-3 and J is TRBJ1-2; TRBD1 aligns across 7 bases. In germline, CDR1 is ENHRY, CDR2 SYGVKD. The V gene end was trimmed by 6 bases and the J gene end by 5 bases; junction bases not matched to a gene: 18. CDR3 length equals 17 residues. The CDR3 reads CAIRPGQEESPFYGYTF. The CDR3, as DNA: TGTGCCATCAGACCCGGACAGGAGGAAAGCCCGTTTTATGGCTACACCTTC.

V gene TRBV28 combines with J gene TRBJ1-2; 7 bases map to TRBD1. The CDR3 is 14 amino acids. J lost 8 bases, V lost 6 bases, and 12 bases had no gene match. Germline lookup yields CDR1 MDHEN and CDR2 SYDVKM. CDR3 nucleotide sequence: TGTGCCAGCAGCTTTATCGACAGGGTAGGCGGCTACACCTTC. Its protein product is CASSFIDRVGGYTF.

V is TRBV5-1 and J is TRBJ2-7, with D unclear. The CDR3 is 14 residues long. Germline V gene lookup returns CDR1 SGHRS and CDR2 YFSETQ. V was shortened by 0 bases and J by 6 bases, with 13 bases between the two germline ends. CDR3 region: CASSLGPPFGEQYF. The CDR3 region has the DNA TGCGCCAGCAGCTTGGGCCCCCCTTTTGGCGAGCAGTACTTC. The full variable domain, with the rest looked up from reference TRBV5-1 and TRBJ2-7, is KAGVTQTPRYLIKTRGQQVTLSCSPISGHRSVSWYQQTPGQGLQFLFEYFSETQRNKGNFPGRFSGRQFSNSRSEMNVSTLELGDSALYLCASSLGPPFGEQYFGPGTRLTVT.

This clonotype was observed a few times. V and J are TRBV4-1 and TRBJ2-5; D call uncertain. The ends were cut back, 6 bases at V and 2 bases at J, with 13 bases in the middle. The germline V gene has CDR1 MGHRA and CDR2 YSYEKL. The CDR3 runs 14 residues. CDR3 loop: CASSRVGIQETQYF. In DNA form, the CDR3 reads TGCGCCAGCAGTAGGGTGGGCATTCAAGAGACCCAGTACTTC.

The rearrangement uses TRBV28 and TRBJ2-7; tentatively, D is TRBD2 (6 bases). V lost 5 bases to trimming and J lost 4 bases, with 15 bases between them. The CDR3 runs 14 residues. Germline V gene sequence: CDR1 MDHEN, CDR2 SYDVKM. In DNA form, the CDR3 reads TGTGCCAGCAGTATCCCCGGGCGGGGATACGAGCAGTACTTC. This sequence encodes CASSIPGRGYEQYF.

This sequence joins TRBV28 and TRBJ2-7; no definite D call. Germline values: CDR1 MDHEN, CDR2 SYDVKM. CDR3 length: 15 residues. The germline V and J ends were trimmed by 2 bases and 6 bases, with 17 bases remaining between them. The CDR3 region has the DNA TGTGCCAGCAGTTTACTACCGGAGCCAAGAGGCGAGCAGTACTTC. Translated: CASSLLPEPRGEQYF. The full variable domain, in which reference TRBV28 and TRBJ2-7 provide the parts outside the CDR3, is DVKVTQSSRYLVKRTGEKVFLECVQDMDHENMFWYRQDPGLGLRLIYFSYDVKMKEKGDIPEGYSVSREKKERFSLILESASTNQTSMYLCASSLLPEPRGEQYFGPGTRLTVT.

This clonotype appeared a few times. The rearrangement joins TRBV3-1 to TRBJ2-1; perhaps TRBD2 as D (5 bases). The CDR3 is 15 residues long. The ends were cut back, 4 bases at V and 10 bases at J, with 20 bases in the middle. Per germline, CDR1 LGHDT and CDR2 YNNKEL (reference sequence). Written as DNA, the CDR3 is TGTGCCAGCAGCCGTGACTGGACTTTGAGGGAGGAGCAGTTCTTC. This translates into CASSRDWTLREEQFF.

The chain is built from TRBV2 and TRBJ2-5; D is unclear. This CDR3 comprises 10 residues. V lost 6 bases and J 5 bases, leaving 4 bases between the germline ends. Germline lookup yields CDR1 SNHLY and CDR2 FYNNEI. The CDR3 region has the DNA TGTGCCAGCAGAGACGAGACCCAGTACTTC. Protein: CASRDETQYF. The whole variable domain, filled in from reference TRBV2 and TRBJ2-5, reads EPEVTQTPSHQVTQMGQEVILRCVPISNHLYFYWYRQILGQKVEFLVSFYNNEISEKSEIFDDQFSVERPDGSNFTLKIRSTKLEDSAMYFCASRDETQYFGPGTRLLVL.

V gene TRBV7-3 combines with J gene TRBJ1-6; no clear D. The germline V gene has CDR1 SGHTA and CDR2 FQGTGA. The CDR3 loop spans 15 amino acids. Trimming pared 1 base from V and 9 bases from J, leaving 13 bases between. CDR3 sequence reads: CASSLSPLGVSPLHF. The CDR3 nucleotides are TGTGCCAGCAGCTTAAGCCCTCTTGGGGTTTCACCCCTCCACTTT.

The chain has TRBV3-1 and TRBJ2-1; 11 nucleotides match TRBD2. This CDR3 contains 13 residues. The V segment lost 1 base and the J segment 13 bases; nucleotides outside the gene matches: 3. Germline V gene sequence: CDR1 LGHDT, CDR2 YNNKEL (reference sequence). The CDR3 DNA follows: TGTGCCAGCAGCCAAGGAACTAGCGGGAGTCAGTTCTTC. It yields the protein CASSQGTSGSQFF.

V is TRBV27 and J is TRBJ1-1; D remains unclear. CDR3 size: 14 residues. The V end was cut by 4 bases, the J end by 4 bases, with 13 bases between. Germline CDR1 is MNHEY and CDR2 is SMNVEV (reference sequence). CDR3 region: CASSYTLRGTEAFF. In nucleotides, the CDR3 is TGTGCCAGCAGTTACACACTACGAGGCACTGAAGCTTTCTTT.

This clonotype is a singleton in its sample. The chain carries TRBV5-4 and TRBJ2-3; 12 bases match TRBD2. CDR1 is SGHNT and CDR2 is YYREEE in the germline V gene (reference sequence). With V trimmed by 4 bases and J by 1 base, 7 bases remained unmatched. The CDR3 extends over 17 amino acids. The CDR3 sequence is CASSHRTSGVRTDTQYF. The CDR3 DNA is TGTGCCAGCAGCCACCGGACTAGCGGGGTGCGCACAGATACGCAGTATTTT.

This clonotype has a handful of counts. V usage is TRBV12-3 or TRBV12-4 and J usage is TRBJ2-1; D not certain. This CDR3 is 15 amino acids long. V was shortened by 3 bases and J by 5 bases, with 14 bases between the two germline ends. CDR3 protein: CASSFGLNPDNEQFF. The CDR3 nucleotides are TGTGCCAGCAGTTTCGGCCTAAACCCGGACAATGAGCAGTTCTTC.

This clonotype has only a few counts. The rearrangement joins TRBV27 to TRBJ2-7, with D possibly matching TRBD1 (6 bases). The V gene lost 6 bases and the J gene lost 3 bases, with 12 bases spanning the gap. Germline CDR1 is MNHEY and CDR2 is SMNVEV (reference sequence). The CDR3 contains 13 residues. CDR3 nucleotides: TGTGCCAGCAGCCCGGACAGACACTACGAGCAGTACTTC. This gives the protein CASSPDRHYEQYF.

The chain recombines TRBV20-1 with TRBJ2-5; 9 bases are a match to TRBD2. The end of the DNA fits TRBJ2-7 better, so the J call may be wrong. The CDR3 extends over 13 amino acids. Looked up from germline, CDR1 is DFQATT and CDR2 is SNEGSKA (reference sequence). CDR3 region: CSASLAGYYEQYF. The DNA for the CDR3 is TGCAGTGCTAGCCTAGCGGGGTACTACGAGCAGTACTTC.

This chain links TRBV15 with TRBJ2-5; a possible D gene is TRBD1 (5 bases). The CDR3 spans 16 residues. Trimming cost V 0 bases and J 2 bases, with 13 bases left between them. Per the germline V gene, CDR1 is LNHNV and CDR2 is YYDKDF (reference sequence). The chain's CDR3 is CATSRDLGQLQETQYF. The CDR3 DNA is TGTGCCACCAGCAGAGATCTCGGACAATTGCAAGAGACCCAGTACTTC.

V and J are TRBV6-5 and TRBJ1-5, with no clear D. This CDR3 is built from 13 residues. Trimming took 5 bases from V and 6 from J, leaving 11 bases between them. Germline V gene sequence: CDR1 MNHEY, CDR2 SVGAGI. The CDR3 sequence is CASSGPMGQPQHF. DNA of the CDR3: TGTGCCAGCAGTGGCCCGATGGGTCAGCCCCAGCATTTT.

The V gene is TRBV5-1, the J gene TRBJ2-1, with TRBD2 identical over 7 bases. Germline CDR1 and CDR2: SGHRS and YFSETQ. The ends lost 0 bases at V and 8 bases at J; junction bases unmatched: 11. The CDR3 is made up of 16 amino acids. CDR3 sequence reads: CASSLGGTIQVDEQFF. In DNA, the CDR3 is TGCGCCAGCAGCTTGGGAGGGACTATCCAGGTAGATGAGCAGTTCTTC.

This chain joins TRBV11-2 and TRBJ1-1; possibly TRBD1 for D (5 bases). The CDR3 is 15 residues long. Deletions cut 4 bases from V and 3 bases from J, with 15 bases between. The germline V gene encodes CDR1 SGHAT and CDR2 FQNNGV. CDR3 in DNA: TGTGCCAGCAGCTCACCCAGGGATGGGTACACTGAAGCTTTCTTT. Translation gives CASSSPRDGYTEAFF.

The chain has TRBV28 and TRBJ2-3; 9 bases match TRBD2. Germline CDR1 MDHEN, CDR2 SYDVKM. The CDR3 spans 14 residues. Unmatched junction bases numbered 9, after V lost 8 bases and J lost 6 bases. The CDR3 DNA reads as TGTGCCAGCGTAGTAGCGGGAGTATCGGATACGCAGTATTTT. This encodes CASVVAGVSDTQYF.

This chain uses TRBV5-1 with TRBJ1-2; TRBD1 aligns across 7 bases. V shed 4 bases and J 7 bases; nucleotides not matched to a gene: 10. There are 14 residues in the CDR3. Germline V CDR1 and CDR2: SGHRS, YFSETQ. CDR3 region: CASSLDRLKGGYTF. CDR3 nucleotide sequence: TGCGCCAGCAGCCTGGACAGGCTAAAGGGTGGCTACACCTTC.

In nucleotides, the CDR3 is TGTGCCATCAGTGAGCCAGGGACTAGCGGCTACGAGCAGTACTTC. Its translation is CAISEPGTSGYEQYF. The chain employs TRBV10-3 and TRBJ2-7, with TRBD2 matching 11 bases. Germline V lookup: CDR1 ENHRY, CDR2 SYGVKD. The J segment lost 3 bases and the V segment lost 2 bases, leaving 3 bases of the junction unmatched. CDR3 length: 15 amino acids.

The sample holds many counts of this clonotype. The chain links TRBV4-1 to TRBJ2-7; 9 nucleotides match TRBD2. The CDR3 has 17 residues. With 4 bases clipped from V and 0 bases from J, the junction kept 10 bases outside the gene matches. Germline V gene sequence: CDR1 MGHRA, CDR2 YSYEKL. The CDR3 region has the DNA TGCGCCAGCAGCCCTTCCTCTAGCGGGAAGAGCTCCTACGAGCAGTACTTC. Protein: CASSPSSSGKSSYEQYF.

The chain recombines TRBV20-1 with TRBJ2-3; 10 bases agree with TRBD2. Trimming cost V 5 bases and J 3 bases; bases outside gene matches: 8. CDR1 DFQATT and CDR2 SNEGSKA come from the germline V gene (reference sequence). CDR3 length: 15 amino acids. CDR3 in DNA: TGCAGTGCTTCCCTTCTAGCGGGGGCAACAGATACGCAGTATTTT. Its translation is CSASLLAGATDTQYF.

V gene TRBV6-1 combines with J gene TRBJ2-1; D possibly corresponds to TRBD2 (6 bases). Germline assignment: CDR1 MNHNS and CDR2 SASEGT. With 2 bases removed from V and 15 bases from J, the gap between germline ends came to 17 bases. The CDR3 is 13 residues long. This CDR3 reads CASSEWASADPFF. In nucleotides, the CDR3 is TGTGCCAGCAGTGAATGGGCTAGCGCGGATCCGTTCTTC.

The V gene is TRBV10-3, the J gene TRBJ2-7; 7 nucleotides match TRBD1. This CDR3 contains 12 residues. Trimming took 11 bases from V and 2 from J; bases not matched to a gene: 6. Per germline, CDR1 ENHRY and CDR2 SYGVKD. CDR3 coding DNA: TGTGCCTCACAGGGGAACCCCTACGAGCAGTACTTC. Amino acid sequence: CASQGNPYEQYF.

Note on this clonotype: A single base separates this from a much larger clone, so it may be a read error. This chain's CDR3 is CASSLEGNTWELFF. CDR3 in DNA: TGCGCCAGCAGCTTGGAAGGGAACACCTGGGAGCTGTTTTTT. V and J are TRBV5-1 and TRBJ2-2; D call uncertain. Per the germline V gene, CDR1 is SGHRS and CDR2 is YFSETQ. The length of the CDR3 is 14 residues.

Comments on this clonotype: A read error may be the cause here, since a much bigger clone is one base away. The V and J genes are TRBV7-8 and TRBJ2-5; 8 bases fit TRBD2. In germline, CDR1 is SGHVS, CDR2 FQNEAQ. Trimming at V came to 7 bases and at J to 5 bases, leaving 15 bases not matched to a gene. The CDR3 consists of 16 residues. This CDR3 reads CASKSQGTGGRETQYF. CDR3 in DNA: TGTGCCAGCAAGTCGCAGGGGACTGGCGGGAGGGAGACCCAGTACTTC.

V is TRBV6-2 or TRBV6-3 and J is TRBJ2-7; 7 bases are shared with TRBD1. The CDR3 is 18 residues long. Germline V gene sequence: CDR1 MNHEY, CDR2 SVGEGT. V was clipped by 2 bases and J by 4 bases; unmatched bases: 17. The CDR3 sequence: CASSYPFLNRGKMYEQYF. For the CDR3, the DNA is TGTGCCAGCAGTTACCCCTTTCTTAACAGGGGAAAAATGTACGAGCAGTACTTC.